Listed below are T cell receptor beta chains from one sample, sequenced in a study of blood T cell repertoires in COVID-19. The table came from immunoSEQ multiplex PCR; TCRdb's copy has only in-frame clones and leaves some out. The sample records roughly 480,000 clones, 80% to 90% being singletons. Specimen: peripheral blood. These receptors all come from a man aged 18 to 30 with COVID-19, enrolled during active disease. Both conserved end residues are part of each CDR3. A D gene is named only where the DNA matches it firmly. Some rows mark clone size as missing; the rest say once, few, many or name a class of expanded clone.

>TRBV6-5|.|TRBJ1-6|.
CAIKDSYNSPLHF
TGTGCCATCAAGGACAGTTATAATTCACCCCTCCACTTT
>TRBV7-2|.|TRBJ2-3|.
CASSTRPSTDTQYF
TGTGCCAGCAGCACTCGTCCGAGCACAGATACGCAGTATTTT
>TRBV5-1|.|TRBJ2-6|.
CASSPRYSLQSGANVLTF
TGCGCCAGCAGCCCCAGGTACAGTCTTCAATCTGGGGCCAACGTCCTGACTTTC
>TRBV30|.|TRBJ1-1|.
CAWSKAGITEAFF
TGTGCCTGGAGTAAGGCAGGGATCACTGAAGCTTTCTTT
>TRBV27|.|TRBJ2-3|once
CASKSRAGPDTQYF
TGTGCCAGCAAAAGTCGGGCAGGGCCAGATACGCAGTATTTT
>TRBV9|.|TRBJ2-1|.
CASSARTPSAPQFF
TGTGCCAGCAGCGCCCGGACACCCTCCGCCCCCCAGTTCTTC
>TRBV27|.|TRBJ1-6|.
CASSLQASTYNSPLHF
TGTGCCAGCAGTTTACAGGCCAGTACCTATAATTCACCCCTCCACTTT
>TRBV6-5|.|TRBJ1-2|.
CASSHDPGNYGYTF
TGTGCCAGCAGCCACGACCCCGGGAACTATGGCTACACCTTC
>TRBV29-1|.|TRBJ1-2|.
CSVVGGHNYGYTF
TGCAGCGTTGTGGGGGGGCACAACTATGGCTACACCTTC
>TRBV24-1|.|TRBJ2-5|.
CATSEVRDLQETQYF
TGTGCCACCAGTGAAGTAAGAGATTTACAAGAGACCCAGTACTTC
>TRBV7-2|.|TRBJ1-2|.
CASSLAGGSYGYTF
TGTGCCAGCAGCTTAGCGGGGGGGAGCTATGGCTACACCTTC
>TRBV10-1|.|TRBJ1-2|few
CASSENGNYGYTF
TGCGCCAGCAGTGAAAACGGGAACTATGGCTACACCTTC
>TRBV6-1|.|TRBJ1-5|.
CASSEARGGGQPQHF
TGTGCCAGCAGTGAAGCGCGGGGCGGGGGTCAGCCCCAGCATTTT
>TRBV2|.|TRBJ2-4|.
CASRSTGLNIQYF
TGTGCCAGCAGATCGACCGGACTAAACATTCAGTACTTC
>TRBV5-1|TRBD2|TRBJ2-7|.
CASSLGTSGEQYF
TGCGCCAGCAGCTTGGGGACTAGTGGCGAGCAGTACTTC
>TRBV28|.|TRBJ1-2|.
CASSLSGINYGYTF
TGTGCCAGCAGTTTGTCGGGGATTAACTATGGCTACACCTTC
>TRBV28|.|TRBJ1-2|once
CASSFPTRLIYGYTF
TGTGCCAGCAGTTTTCCGACCAGGTTGATCTATGGCTACACCTTC
>TRBV6-4|.|TRBJ2-3|.
CASSDRNLASTDTQYF
TGTGCCAGCAGTGACCGTAACCTAGCGAGCACAGATACGCAGTATTTT
>TRBV13|.|TRBJ1-3|.
CASSSGQGNSGNTIYF
TGTGCCAGCAGCTCCGGTCAGGGAAACTCTGGAAACACCATATATTTT
>TRBV7-3|TRBD2|TRBJ2-7|.
CASSLTSGRSYEQYF
TGTGCCAGCAGCTTGACTAGCGGGCGTTCCTACGAGCAGTACTTC
>TRBV14|.|TRBJ1-2|.
CASSQATQGRVRGYTF
TGTGCCAGCAGCCAAGCGACACAGGGTAGGGTGCGAGGCTACACCTTC